This T cell receptor (beta chain) was retrieved from a study of T cell repertoires in cytomegalovirus infection. Germline values: CDR1 SGHDT, CDR2 YYEEEE. The junction had 6 bases not matched to a gene; V was cut back by 3 bases and J by 0 bases. The CDR3 extends over 15 amino acids. TCRdb fed the reads into MiXCR, producing one record per CDR3 protein. The sample includes roughly 920,000 distinct CDR3 sequences, around 30% seen only once; the top ten take roughly an eighth. As concerns this clonotype: Its antigen is not known.

The clonotype comes from a human donor in good health (CMV status not recorded). Some clones in this sample may be carry-over from other donors' samples. Sample: cultured CD8+ T cells from PBMCs, taken from culture after CMV antigen stimulation. The V gene is TRBV5-6, the J gene TRBJ2-7; TRBD2 agrees at 7 bases. The DNA for the CDR3 is TGTGCCAGCAGCTCTCGCGGGGGTGGCTCCTACGAGCAGTACGTC. This gives the protein CASSSRGGGSYEQYV.